Here is one T cell receptor beta chain with its context. Its cognate antigen is unknown. TCRB transcripts that were expressed got sequenced, as all of the isolated RNA had been reverse transcribed. Some clones are missing from TCRdb's copy, which holds only in-frame ones; the method was immunoSEQ multiplex PCR. Of more than 300,000 clones in the sample, roughly 13% were seen once. By way of CD45RO/CCR7/CD25/CD127/CD95/CD27, the CD4+ regulatory, stem cell-like memory, central memory and naive cells were sorted. This sample is drawn from a study of beta chain features in type 1 diabetes. The germline V and J ends were trimmed by 6 bases and 3 bases, with 11 bases remaining between them. The germline gives CDR1 SNHLY, CDR2 FYNNEI. The CDR3 has 13 amino acids. Broader study findings: Fewer junction insertions and more nucleotide deletions appeared in type 1 diabetes patients. All four CD4+ subsets of Type 1 diabetes patients contained TCRB CDR3s that were moderately but significantly shorter.

Sequencing was performed on naive CD4+ T cells from blood. The receptor was derived from a woman aged 18-29 years with type 1 diabetes. The chain employs TRBV2 and TRBJ2-5; TRBD2 might be the D (5 bases). The CDR3 nucleotides are TGTGCCAGCAGACGGGGAAGAGAAGAGACCCAGTACTTC. It translates to CASRRGREETQYF.